A selection of T cell receptor beta chains follows, all from one sample in a study of CD8+CD57+ T cells in acquired aplastic anemia. Via MiXCR, TCRdb re-called the reads, giving one row per CDR3 protein. The table has about 220,000 distinct CDR3 sequences, about 37% seen once. The sequencing input was sorted CD4+, CD8+, or CD8+CD57+ T cells (not recorded which) from PBMCs. These receptors all stem from a human donor in good health, serving as a control. The CDR3 runs from the conserved cysteine through the conserved F or W. Fields, in order: V gene, D gene, J gene, clone size, CDR3 protein, CDR3 DNA. The D gene is left open where the match is weak. Clone size is stated in some rows and not others, as once, few, many or a class when expanded.

TRBV19	TRBD1	TRBJ2-3	many	CASRPGQGVGTDTQYF	TGTGCCAGTAGACCGGGACAGGGGGTCGGCACAGATACGCAGTATTTT
TRBV12-3/TRBV12-4	TRBD1	TRBJ1-1	NA	CASSGQGTGEAFF	TGTGCCAGCAGTGGACAGGGGACTGGTGAAGCTTTCTTT
TRBV20-1	NA	TRBJ1-2	many	CSARTGLNYGYTF	TGCAGTGCTAGGACAGGTTTAAACTATGGCTACACCTTC
TRBV20-1	TRBD2	TRBJ2-1	NA	CSARDHRGGIYEQFF	TGCAGTGCTAGAGATCACCGGGGGGGCATCTATGAGCAGTTCTTC
TRBV12-3/TRBV12-4	NA	TRBJ1-1	many	CASSLRQGNTEAFF	TGTGCCAGCAGTTTAAGGCAGGGGAACACTGAAGCTTTCTTT
TRBV16	NA	TRBJ2-1	NA	CASRGTGNEQFF	TGTGCCAGCAGGGGAACGGGCAATGAGCAGTTCTTT
TRBV6-1	NA	TRBJ2-2	NA	CASGTTGLTGELFF	TGTGCCAGCGGGACTACAGGGCTCACCGGGGAGCTGTTTTTT
TRBV12-5	NA	TRBJ1-1	NA	CASGLGRPGTEAFF	TGTGCTAGTGGTTTGGGCAGGCCGGGGACTGAAGCTTTCTTT
TRBV5-8	NA	TRBJ1-2	NA	CASSHDRIYGYTF	TGTGCCAGCAGCCACGACAGGATCTATGGCTACACCTTC
TRBV4-2	TRBD2	TRBJ2-3	many	CASSRSGSGTDTQYF	TGTGCCAGCAGTCGAAGCGGGAGTGGCACAGATACGCAGTATTTT
TRBV5-1	TRBD1	TRBJ1-1	few	CASSPGTGVLNTEAFF	TGCGCCAGCAGCCCGGGAACAGGGGTGCTAAACACTGAAGCTTTCTTT
TRBV20-1	TRBD1	TRBJ2-1	NA	CSAGGQTRYNEQFF	TGCAGTGCTGGGGGACAGACAAGATACAATGAGCAGTTCTTC
TRBV15	NA	TRBJ2-2	many	CATSREQAGLSGELFF	TGTGCCACCAGCAGAGAACAGGCAGGGCTCTCCGGGGAGCTGTTTTTT
TRBV12-3/TRBV12-4	NA	TRBJ1-1	NA	CASSFAGTRTSRNTEAFF	TGTGCCAGCAGTTTCGCCGGGACGCGGACGAGTAGGAACACTGAAGCTTTCTTT
TRBV10-3	NA	TRBJ1-2	many	CAGSSRVGQGYTF	TGTGCCGGGTCGTCGCGAGTGGGTCAAGGCTACACCTTC
TRBV29-1	NA	TRBJ1-2	NA	CSATTIGRLVNGYTF	TGCAGCGCTACCACCATCGGAAGATTGGTAAATGGCTACACCTTC
TRBV11-2	NA	TRBJ1-1	many	CASSMRQEPMNTEAFF	TGTGCCAGCAGCATGAGACAGGAGCCCATGAACACTGAAGCTTTCTTT
TRBV18	NA	TRBJ2-7	NA	CASSPATAFYEQYF	TGTGCCAGCTCACCCGCCACGGCCTTCTACGAGCAGTACTTC
TRBV19	TRBD2	TRBJ2-7	many	CASSYRGLTTSYEQYF	TGTGCCAGTTCTTACCGGGGACTAACTACATCCTACGAGCAGTACTTC
TRBV2	NA	TRBJ1-3	many	CASRVGGRSGNTIYF	TGTGCCAGCAGGGTAGGAGGTCGGTCTGGAAACACCATATATTTT
TRBV4-2	NA	TRBJ2-2	NA	CASSWSRAAGELFF	TGTGCCAGCAGTTGGTCTCGGGCCGCCGGGGAGCTGTTTTTT
TRBV19	TRBD1	TRBJ1-1	many	CASRDRPNTEAFF	TGTGCCAGTAGGGACAGGCCGAACACTGAAGCTTTCTTT
TRBV2	NA	TRBJ2-7	NA	CASSEAPPVLRGGYEQYF	TGTGCCAGCAGTGAAGCGCCCCCGGTACTCAGGGGAGGGTACGAGCAGTACTTC
TRBV2	NA	TRBJ1-2	many	CASSVPTGYYGYTF	TGTGCCAGCAGTGTTCCAACAGGGTACTATGGCTACACCTTC
TRBV20-1	TRBD1	TRBJ2-4	few	CSARGWDREGDKNIQYF	TGCAGTGCTAGAGGTTGGGACAGGGAAGGGGACAAAAACATTCAGTACTTC
TRBV7-2	NA	TRBJ2-7	many	CASSLAGVAYEQYF	TGTGCCAGCAGCTTAGCGGGGGTGGCTTACGAGCAGTACTTC
TRBV20-1	NA	TRBJ1-1	many	CSALGQKNTEAFF	TGCAGTGCTCTAGGGCAGAAGAACACTGAAGCTTTCTTT
TRBV6-1	NA	TRBJ1-2	few	CASTRQNYGYTF	TGTGCCAGCACCCGCCAGAACTATGGCTACACCTTC
TRBV15	TRBD1	TRBJ2-7	NA	CATSRGGTGNHEQYF	TGTGCCACCAGCAGGGGTGGGACAGGGAACCACGAGCAGTACTTC
TRBV7-3	TRBD1	TRBJ2-1	many	CASSPDRAYNEQFF	TGTGCCAGCAGCCCGGACAGGGCCTACAATGAGCAGTTCTTC
TRBV25-1	TRBD1	TRBJ2-7	NA	CASSEVPGQGTEQYF	TGTGCCAGCAGTGAGGTCCCGGGACAGGGTACCGAGCAGTACTTC
TRBV7-3	NA	TRBJ2-4	many	CASSLGALDIQYF	TGTGCCAGCAGCTTAGGTGCTCTGGACATTCAGTACTTC
TRBV11-2	NA	TRBJ1-3	few	CASSLGTLQGSGNTIYF	TGTGCCAGCAGCTTGGGAACGTTACAGGGTTCTGGAAACACCATATATTTT
TRBV7-9	NA	TRBJ2-7	many	CASRPLLAMGEQYF	TGTGCCAGCAGACCCCTCTTAGCGATGGGCGAGCAGTACTTC
TRBV29-1	NA	TRBJ1-1	many	CSAESGSFTEAFF	TGCAGCGCCGAGTCAGGGTCTTTCACTGAAGCTTTCTTT
TRBV5-4	NA	TRBJ2-7	many	CASSWDTVSYEQYF	TGTGCCAGCAGCTGGGACACAGTCTCCTACGAGCAGTACTTC
TRBV10-3	TRBD1	TRBJ1-2	NA	CATTPGQGIGYTF	TGTGCCACCACTCCGGGACAGGGGATAGGCTACACCTTC
TRBV4-1	NA	TRBJ2-1	NA	CACGQVLTEEQFF	TGCGCCTGCGGCCAAGTTCTGACGGAAGAGCAGTTCTTC
TRBV4-2	NA	TRBJ1-5	few	CASSQNTRERNQPQHF	TGTGCCAGCAGTCAGAATACCAGGGAAAGGAATCAGCCCCAGCATTTT
TRBV20-1	TRBD1	TRBJ1-6	NA	CSASGIEDRDNSPLHF	TGCAGTGCTAGCGGAATTGAGGACAGGGACAATTCACCCCTCCACTTT
TRBV25-1	NA	TRBJ1-4	many	CASSDPWQLSNEKLFF	TGTGCCAGCAGTGACCCCTGGCAGCTGAGTAATGAAAAACTGTTTTTT
TRBV15	NA	TRBJ2-5	NA	CATSIVRTAQETQYF	TGTGCCACCAGCATTGTCAGGACAGCACAAGAGACCCAGTACTTC
TRBV7-4	TRBD1	TRBJ2-2	few	CASSRQGAGELFF	TGTGCCAGCAGCCGACAGGGGGCAGGGGAGCTGTTTTTT
TRBV6-2/TRBV6-3	NA	TRBJ1-5	few	CASSYSLLNVGTYQPQHF	TGTGCCAGCAGTTACTCGTTGCTGAACGTCGGAACGTATCAGCCCCAGCATTTT
TRBV5-1	TRBD1	TRBJ2-1	few	CASSLGLGTGDNEQFF	TGCGCCAGCAGCTTGGGCCTCGGGACAGGAGACAATGAGCAGTTCTTC
TRBV6-1	TRBD1	TRBJ2-7	many	CASSRTGGSYEQYF	TGTGCCAGCAGTAGGACAGGGGGCAGCTACGAGCAGTACTTC
TRBV19	NA	TRBJ1-3	few	CASSIGLRLGSGNTIYF	TGTGCCAGTAGTATAGGATTGCGGTTGGGCTCTGGAAACACCATATATTTT
TRBV5-1	TRBD1	TRBJ1-6	many	CASSTSGTGVSPLHF	TGCGCCAGCAGCACATCCGGGACAGGGGTTTCACCCCTCCACTTT
TRBV7-3	TRBD2	TRBJ2-1	NA	CTSSPRTSGTYNEQFF	TGTACCAGCAGCCCCAGGACTAGCGGGACCTACAATGAGCAGTTCTTC
TRBV11-1	NA	TRBJ2-3	many	CASSLLSTSTDTQYF	TGTGCCAGCAGCTTACTATCAACTAGCACAGATACGCAGTATTTT
TRBV19	NA	TRBJ2-3	many	CASSIGATTDTQYF	TGTGCCAGTAGTATAGGTGCTACCACAGATACGCAGTATTTT
TRBV3-1	TRBD1	TRBJ2-7	NA	CASSLVFGQGLRGTAEQYF	TGTGCCAGCAGCCTCGTATTCGGACAGGGCCTTAGGGGGACGGCCGAGCAGTACTTC
TRBV30	TRBD1	TRBJ1-1	few	CAWEGQRNTEAFF	TGTGCCTGGGAGGGACAGAGGAACACTGAAGCTTTCTTT
TRBV10-3	NA	TRBJ2-3	NA	CAISETLTDTQYF	TGTGCCATCAGTGAGACGCTAACAGATACGCAGTATTTT
TRBV7-2	NA	TRBJ1-1	NA	CASSHSGAVNTEAFF	TGTGCCAGCAGCCACAGCGGGGCGGTGAACACTGAAGCTTTCTTT
TRBV9	NA	TRBJ2-5	few	CASTRGDGSQETQYF	TGTGCCAGCACCCGAGGGGACGGCAGTCAAGAGACCCAGTACTTC
TRBV11-1	TRBD2	TRBJ2-7	NA	CASSPGTSGGTGYEQYF	TGTGCCAGCAGCCCCGGGACTAGCGGAGGGACTGGCTACGAGCAGTACTTC
TRBV4-1	NA	TRBJ2-3	NA	CASSQAPSTDTQYF	TGCGCCAGCAGCCAAGCCCCGAGCACAGATACGCAGTATTTT
TRBV5-1	NA	TRBJ1-1	few	CASSDGQSSRAGYTEAFF	TGCGCCAGCAGCGATGGACAGAGCTCGCGGGCGGGGTACACTGAAGCTTTCTTT